This T cell receptor (beta chain) was sequenced in a study of cytomegalovirus exposure and HLA in healthy donors. On the study more broadly: Earlier sequencing of 150 million to 200 million T cells yielded 120 million or so unique TCR beta sequences. Whole-study results and caveats: As was reported, the HLA-A and HLA-B alleles of most subjects were accurately predicted from TCR beta sequences.

A multiplex PCR was run with 60 Vbeta primers and 13 Jbeta primers. The assay was immunoSEQ multiplex PCR, and TCRdb's table has in-frame clones only and misses some. The sample shows about 97,000 clones, 50% to 70% of them seen only once. This CDR3 comprises 13 residues. Germline V gene lookup returns CDR1 SGHRS and CDR2 YFSETQ. Trimming shortened V by 3 bases and J by 0 bases, and 6 bases separated the two germline ends. This clone was found a few times. Its antigen is still unknown. The chain recombines TRBV5-1 with TRBJ1-1, with D hard to call. Sequencing input: PBMCs. The sequence was obtained from a human donor in good health. CDR3 sequence (DNA): TGCGCCAGCAGCTCAACATTGAACACTGAAGCTTTCTTT. Its translation: CASSSTLNTEAFF.